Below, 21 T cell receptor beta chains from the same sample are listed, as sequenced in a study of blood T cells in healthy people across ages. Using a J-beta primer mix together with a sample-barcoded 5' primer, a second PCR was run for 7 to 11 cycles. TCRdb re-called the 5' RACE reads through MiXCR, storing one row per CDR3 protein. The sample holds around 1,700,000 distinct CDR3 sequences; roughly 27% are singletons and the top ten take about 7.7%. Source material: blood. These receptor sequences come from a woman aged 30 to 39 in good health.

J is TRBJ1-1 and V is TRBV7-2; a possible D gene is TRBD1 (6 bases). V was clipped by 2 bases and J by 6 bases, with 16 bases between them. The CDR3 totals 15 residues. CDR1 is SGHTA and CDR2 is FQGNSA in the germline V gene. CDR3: CASSLRGPYPSEAFF. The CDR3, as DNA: TGTGCCAGCAGCTTACGGGGGCCCTATCCTTCTGAAGCTTTCTTT.

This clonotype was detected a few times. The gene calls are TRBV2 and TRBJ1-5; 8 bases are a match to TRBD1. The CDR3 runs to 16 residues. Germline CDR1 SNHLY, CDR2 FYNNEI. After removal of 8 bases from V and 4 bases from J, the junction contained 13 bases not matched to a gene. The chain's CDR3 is CASGDETGGGNQPQHF. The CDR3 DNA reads TGTGCCAGCGGAGATGAAACAGGGGGTGGGAATCAGCCCCAGCATTTT. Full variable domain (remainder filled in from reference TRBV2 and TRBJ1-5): EPEVTQTPSHQVTQMGQEVILRCVPISNHLYFYWYRQILGQKVEFLVSFYNNEISEKSEIFDDQFSVERPDGSNFTLKIRSTKLEDSAMYFCASGDETGGGNQPQHFGDGTRLSIL.

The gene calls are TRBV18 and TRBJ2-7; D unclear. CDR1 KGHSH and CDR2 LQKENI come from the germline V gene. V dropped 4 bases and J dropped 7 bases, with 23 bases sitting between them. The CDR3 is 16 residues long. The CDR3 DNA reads TGTGCCAGCTCACAAAGCATATTGGGATCCCCCGGGGAGCAGTACTTC. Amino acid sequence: CASSQSILGSPGEQYF.

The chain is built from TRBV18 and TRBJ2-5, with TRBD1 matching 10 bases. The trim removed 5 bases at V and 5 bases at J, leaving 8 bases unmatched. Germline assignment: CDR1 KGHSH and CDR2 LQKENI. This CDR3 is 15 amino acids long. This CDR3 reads CASSATTGGVETQYF. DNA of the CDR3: TGTGCCAGCTCAGCAACGACAGGGGGCGTTGAGACCCAGTACTTC.

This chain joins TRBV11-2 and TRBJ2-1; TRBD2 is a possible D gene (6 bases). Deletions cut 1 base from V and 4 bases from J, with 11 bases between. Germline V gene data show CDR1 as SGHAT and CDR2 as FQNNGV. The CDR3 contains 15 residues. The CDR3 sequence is CASSLVLALYNEQFF. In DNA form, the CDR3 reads TGTGCCAGCAGCTTAGTACTAGCCCTATACAATGAGCAGTTCTTC.

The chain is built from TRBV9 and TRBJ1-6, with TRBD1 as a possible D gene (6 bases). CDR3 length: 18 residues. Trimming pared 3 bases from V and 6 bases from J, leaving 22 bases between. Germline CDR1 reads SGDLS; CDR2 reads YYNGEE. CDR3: CASSAGGRQGRSNSPLHF. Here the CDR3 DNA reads TGTGCCAGCAGCGCCGGAGGGCGCCAGGGGCGAAGTAATTCACCCCTCCACTTT.

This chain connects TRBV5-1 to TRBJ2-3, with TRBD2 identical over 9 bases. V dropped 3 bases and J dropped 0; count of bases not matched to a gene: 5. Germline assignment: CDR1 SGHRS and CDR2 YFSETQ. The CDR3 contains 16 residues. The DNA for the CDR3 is TGCGCCAGCAGCTCCAATCTAGCGGGGAGCACAGATACGCAGTATTTT. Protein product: CASSSNLAGSTDTQYF.

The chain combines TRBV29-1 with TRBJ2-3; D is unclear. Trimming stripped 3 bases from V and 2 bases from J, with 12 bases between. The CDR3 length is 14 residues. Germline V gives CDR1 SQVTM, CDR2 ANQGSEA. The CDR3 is CSVDGPDNTDTQYF. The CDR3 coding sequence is TGCAGCGTTGACGGTCCAGATAACACAGATACGCAGTATTTT.

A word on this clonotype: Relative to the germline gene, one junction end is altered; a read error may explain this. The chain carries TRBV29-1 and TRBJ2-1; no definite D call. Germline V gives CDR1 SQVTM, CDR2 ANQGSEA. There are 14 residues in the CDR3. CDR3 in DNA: TGCAGCGTTGAAGGGTCAGGTTACTACAATAAGCAGTTCTTC. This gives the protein CSVEGSGYYNKQFF.

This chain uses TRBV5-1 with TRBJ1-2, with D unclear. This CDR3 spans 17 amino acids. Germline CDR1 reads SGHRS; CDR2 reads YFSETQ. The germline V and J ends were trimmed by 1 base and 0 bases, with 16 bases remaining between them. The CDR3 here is CASSLKTTGKANYGYTF. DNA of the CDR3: TGCGCCAGCAGCTTGAAAACGACGGGAAAAGCTAACTATGGCTACACCTTC.

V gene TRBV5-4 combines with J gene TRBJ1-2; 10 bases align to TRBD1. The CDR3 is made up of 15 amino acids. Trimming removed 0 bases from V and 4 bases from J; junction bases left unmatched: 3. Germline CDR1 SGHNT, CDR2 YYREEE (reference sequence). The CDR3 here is CASSLGDRGLYGYTF. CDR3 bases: TGTGCCAGCAGCTTGGGGGACAGGGGCCTCTATGGCTACACCTTC.

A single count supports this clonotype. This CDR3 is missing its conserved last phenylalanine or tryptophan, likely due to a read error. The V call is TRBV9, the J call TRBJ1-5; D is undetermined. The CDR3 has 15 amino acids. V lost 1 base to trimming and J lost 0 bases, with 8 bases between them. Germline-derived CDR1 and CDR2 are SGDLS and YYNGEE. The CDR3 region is CASSVNGVSNQPQHL. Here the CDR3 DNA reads TGTGCCAGCAGCGTAAACGGGGTTAGCAATCAGCCCCAGCATTTG.

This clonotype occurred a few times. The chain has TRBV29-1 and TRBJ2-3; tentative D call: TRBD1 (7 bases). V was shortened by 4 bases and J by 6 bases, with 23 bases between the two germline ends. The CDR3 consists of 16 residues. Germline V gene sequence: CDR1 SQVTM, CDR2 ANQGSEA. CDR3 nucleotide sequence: TGCAGCGTTGGAACGGGGCTGGCAGGGGGGATGGATACGCAGTATTTT. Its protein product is CSVGTGLAGGMDTQYF.

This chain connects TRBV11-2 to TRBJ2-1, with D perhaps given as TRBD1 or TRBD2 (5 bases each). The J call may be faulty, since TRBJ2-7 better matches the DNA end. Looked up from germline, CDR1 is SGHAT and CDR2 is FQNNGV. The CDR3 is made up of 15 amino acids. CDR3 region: CASSYGGDGSGEQYF. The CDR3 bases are TGTGCCAGCAGCTATGGGGGAGACGGATCGGGGGAGCAGTACTTC.

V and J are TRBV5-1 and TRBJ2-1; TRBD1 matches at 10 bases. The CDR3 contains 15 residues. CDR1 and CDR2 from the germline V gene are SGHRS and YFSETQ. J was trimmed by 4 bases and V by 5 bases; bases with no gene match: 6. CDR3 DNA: TGCGCCAGCAGGCGGACAGGGGGGGATTACAATGAGCAGTTCTTC. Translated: CASRRTGGDYNEQFF.

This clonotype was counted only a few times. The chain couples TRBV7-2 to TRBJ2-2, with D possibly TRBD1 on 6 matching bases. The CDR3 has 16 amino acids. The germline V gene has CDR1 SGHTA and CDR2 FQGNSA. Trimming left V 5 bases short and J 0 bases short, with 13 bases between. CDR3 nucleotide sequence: TGTGCCAGCAGCCCTAGGGACACCACGAACACCGGGGAGCTGTTTTTT. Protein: CASSPRDTTNTGELFF.

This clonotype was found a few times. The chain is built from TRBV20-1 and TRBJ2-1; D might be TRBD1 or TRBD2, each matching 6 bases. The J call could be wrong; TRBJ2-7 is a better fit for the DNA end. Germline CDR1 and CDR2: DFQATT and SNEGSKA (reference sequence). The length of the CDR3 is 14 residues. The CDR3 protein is CSARRGAPGNEQYF. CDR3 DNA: TGCAGTGCTAGGAGGGGGGCGCCGGGAAATGAGCAGTACTTC.

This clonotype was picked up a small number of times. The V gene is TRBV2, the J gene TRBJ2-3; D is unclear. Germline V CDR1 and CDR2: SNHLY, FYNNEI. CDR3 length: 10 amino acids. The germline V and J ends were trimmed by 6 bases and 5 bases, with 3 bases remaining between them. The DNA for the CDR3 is TGTGCCAGCAGGCAAGATACGCAGTATTTT. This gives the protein CASRQDTQYF. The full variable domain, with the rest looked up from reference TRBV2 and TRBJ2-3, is EPEVTQTPSHQVTQMGQEVILRCVPISNHLYFYWYRQILGQKVEFLVSFYNNEISEKSEIFDDQFSVERPDGSNFTLKIRSTKLEDSAMYFCASRQDTQYFGPGTRLTVL.

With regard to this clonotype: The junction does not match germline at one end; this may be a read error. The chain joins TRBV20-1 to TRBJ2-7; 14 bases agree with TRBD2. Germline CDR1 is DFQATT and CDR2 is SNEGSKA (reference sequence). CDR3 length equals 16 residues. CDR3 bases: TGCAGTGCTAGACGACTAGCGGGAGGGGGCTCCTGCGAGCAGTACTTC. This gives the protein CSARRLAGGGSCEQYF.

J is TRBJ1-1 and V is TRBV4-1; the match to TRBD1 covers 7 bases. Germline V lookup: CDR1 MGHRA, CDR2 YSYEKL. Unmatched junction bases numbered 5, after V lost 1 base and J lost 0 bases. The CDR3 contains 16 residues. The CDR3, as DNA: TGCGCCAGCAGCCAAGCAGGGGGGGGTTTGAACACTGAAGCTTTCTTT. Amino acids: CASSQAGGGLNTEAFF.

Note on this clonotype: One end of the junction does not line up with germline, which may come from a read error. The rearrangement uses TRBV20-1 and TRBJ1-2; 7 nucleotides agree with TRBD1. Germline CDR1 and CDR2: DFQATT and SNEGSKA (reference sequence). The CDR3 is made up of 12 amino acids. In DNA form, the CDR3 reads TGCAGTGCTGGAGACAGGGTTTCTGGCTACACCTTC. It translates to CSAGDRVSGYTF.